This T cell receptor (beta chain) comes out of a study of beta chain features in type 1 diabetes. Sequenced material consisted of expressed TCRB transcripts (all of the isolated RNA was reverse transcribed). The assay was immunoSEQ multiplex PCR, and TCRdb's table has in-frame clones only and misses some. The sample yields roughly 500,000 clones, about 32% seen once. Notes on this clone: What it binds is not known. Other DNA variants within this sample encode the same CDR3.

Study results and caveats: A moderate, significant TCRB CDR3 shortening appeared in type 1 diabetes across four CD4+ subsets.

Deletions cut 0 bases from V and 1 base from J, with 4 bases between. The CDR3 spans 13 residues. Germline CDR1 GTSNPN, CDR2 SVGIG (reference sequence). Sequencing was performed on naive CD4+ T cells from blood. The receptor's source is a man aged 18 to 35 in good health. The chain has TRBV30 and TRBJ2-1; no reliable D call. The CDR3 sequence is CAWSVGSYNEQFF. Here the CDR3 DNA reads TGTGCCTGGAGTGTGGGGTCCTACAATGAGCAGTTCTTC.